These 29 T cell receptor beta chains share one sample of origin, sequenced in a study of blood T cell repertoires in COVID-19. Data came from immunoSEQ multiplex PCR; TCRdb stores just in-frame clones and leaves some out. This table holds about 190,000 clones, more than 60% found once. Sequencing was done on a sample of peripheral blood. The receptors originated from a woman aged 50 to 60 with acute or convalescent COVID-19.

This clone has a handful of counts. The V gene is TRBV3-1 (or the pseudogene TRBV3-2), the J gene TRBJ1-3, with unresolved D. V was cut by 0 bases and J by 4 bases, with 13 bases left in between. The CDR3 is 16 amino acids. The germline gives CDR1 LGHDT, CDR2 YNNKEL (reference sequence). CDR3 bases: TGTGCCAGCAGCCAAGAGGCGGGTACCCTCGGAAACACCATATATTTT. Encoded protein: CASSQEAGTLGNTIYF.

The gene calls are TRBV6-6 and TRBJ1-6, with D uncertain. Germline CDR1 and CDR2: MNHNY and SVGAGI (reference sequence). CDR3 size: 15 residues. V was shortened by 5 bases and J by 9 bases, with 17 bases between the two germline ends. The CDR3 reads CASSGESRHRSPLHF. The CDR3 region has the DNA TGTGCCAGCAGTGGGGAGTCAAGACATCGTTCACCCCTCCACTTT.

This rearrangement joins TRBV10-1 to TRBJ2-3; 8 nucleotides align to TRBD1. The CDR3 spans 16 residues. J gave up 4 bases and V 2 bases, and 8 bases lay outside the gene matches. Germline values: CDR1 WNHNN, CDR2 SYGVQD (reference sequence). The CDR3 coding sequence is TGCGCCAGCAGTGAGCGAGACAGGGGCAAAGCAGATACGCAGTATTTT. Encoded protein: CASSERDRGKADTQYF.

V gene TRBV7-2 combines with J gene TRBJ1-5, with 8 nucleotides matching TRBD1. Germline loops: CDR1 SGHTA, CDR2 FQGNSA. After removal of 1 base from V and 2 bases from J, the junction contained 10 bases not matched to a gene. The CDR3 extends over 18 amino acids. The CDR3 DNA reads TGTGCCAGCAGCTTAGTGGGGCAGGGGGCGCGAGGCAATCAGCCCCAGCATTTT. Translating it yields CASSLVGQGARGNQPQHF.

The J gene is TRBJ2-3, the V gene TRBV27, with 14 bases that match TRBD2. Germline V gene sequence: CDR1 MNHEY, CDR2 SMNVEV (reference sequence). V trimming: 6 bases; J trimming: 1 base; junction bases outside the gene matches: 9. This CDR3 has 18 amino acids. DNA for the CDR3: TGTGCCAGCAGGGGGACTAGCGGGAGCCGACGTGGCACAGATACGCAGTATTTT. Protein sequence: CASRGTSGSRRGTDTQYF.

The genes are TRBV28 and TRBJ2-7; unclear D gene. The V gene's germline CDR1 is MDHEN and CDR2 SYDVKM. V was shortened by 2 bases and J by 2 bases, with 7 bases between the two germline ends. This CDR3 is built from 13 residues. The CDR3 loop reads CASSLPFPYEQYF. For the CDR3, the DNA is TGTGCCAGCAGTTTACCGTTTCCCTACGAGCAGTACTTC.

This clone was recorded a few times. The chain joins TRBV28 to TRBJ1-1, with a possible D match to TRBD1 (6 bases). This CDR3 is 13 amino acids long. Germline V gives CDR1 MDHEN, CDR2 SYDVKM. The V gene lost 6 bases and the J gene lost 7 bases, with 15 bases spanning the gap. The DNA of the CDR3 is TGTGCCAGCAGGAGGGACACCTTCTATGAAGCTTTCTTT. This codes for CASRRDTFYEAFF.

The CDR3 region is CASSMDRGNQPQHF. CDR3 DNA sequence: TGTGCCAGCAGCATGGACAGGGGGAATCAGCCCCAGCATTTT. The rearrangement joins TRBV2 to TRBJ1-5; the match to TRBD1 covers 10 bases. The CDR3 sequence is 14 residues long. Unmatched junction bases numbered 3, after V lost 6 bases and J lost 4 bases. Germline assignment: CDR1 SNHLY and CDR2 FYNNEI. The complete variable domain, with remaining parts taken from reference TRBV2 and TRBJ1-5, reads EPEVTQTPSHQVTQMGQEVILRCVPISNHLYFYWYRQILGQKVEFLVSFYNNEISEKSEIFDDQFSVERPDGSNFTLKIRSTKLEDSAMYFCASSMDRGNQPQHFGDGTRLSIL.

This chain links TRBV5-1 with TRBJ1-2; no clear D gene. The CDR3 runs 13 residues. Trimming left V 0 bases short and J 3 bases short, with 6 bases between. Germline V gene data show CDR1 as SGHRS and CDR2 as YFSETQ. The CDR3 here is CASSLGEDYGYTF. The CDR3 DNA reads TGCGCCAGCAGCTTGGGGGAGGACTATGGCTACACCTTC.

This chain uses TRBV30 with TRBJ1-4; the D is unclear. The CDR3 consists of 12 residues. Deletions cut 0 bases from V and 11 bases from J, with 10 bases between. Germline CDR1 reads GTSNPN; CDR2 reads SVGIG (reference sequence). The CDR3 spells CAWSVRPEKLFF. CDR3 nucleotides: TGTGCCTGGAGTGTACGTCCGGAGAAACTGTTTTTT.

The J gene is TRBJ1-5, the V gene TRBV28; D gene uncertain. The CDR3 spans 16 residues. With 4 bases removed from V and 0 bases from J, the gap between germline ends came to 13 bases. CDR1 MDHEN and CDR2 SYDVKM come from the germline V gene. CDR3 DNA: TGTGCCAGCAGTTCGACCCCCAGGCTTAGCAATCAGCCCCAGCATTTT. It specifies CASSSTPRLSNQPQHF.

As to this clone: The DNA is omitted, as the CDR3 cannot be located on it reliably, and the CDR3 follows TCRdb's listing. This CDR3 is also generated by other DNA sequences in the sample. This chain links TRBV5-1 with TRBJ2-7; the table's D gene call, TRBD1, was not cross checked with the DNA. Both ends counted, the CDR3 spans 15 residues. From germline, CDR1 is SGHRS and CDR2 YFSETQ. CDR3 loop: CASSPSGQGVYEQYF.

The chain uses TRBV7-2 and TRBJ1-2, with 9 bases lining up with TRBD1. This CDR3 has 14 amino acids. The J segment lost 3 bases and the V segment lost 3 bases, leaving 2 bases of the junction unmatched. Germline V lookup: CDR1 SGHTA, CDR2 FQGNSA. Here the CDR3 reads CASSFDRGYYGYTF. CDR3 coding DNA: TGTGCCAGCAGCTTCGACAGGGGGTACTATGGCTACACCTTC.

Here the CDR3 DNA reads TGTGCCAGCAGCCAGGACAGGGCAAGCAATCAGCCCCAGCATTTT. It encodes CASSQDRASNQPQHF. This chain connects TRBV7-2 to TRBJ1-5, with TRBD1 matching 8 bases. With 5 bases clipped from V and 1 base from J, the junction kept 4 bases outside the gene matches. The germline V gene has CDR1 SGHTA and CDR2 FQGNSA. The CDR3 spans 15 residues.

The rearrangement joins TRBV20-1 to TRBJ1-6, with TRBD1 as a possible D gene (6 bases). The CDR3 has 15 amino acids. The V gene lost 3 bases and the J gene lost 5 bases, with 14 bases spanning the gap. CDR1 and CDR2 (germline): DFQATT, SNEGSKA (reference sequence). The CDR3 spells CSASRVRGNNSPLHF. The DNA for the CDR3 is TGCAGTGCTAGTAGGGTCAGGGGAAATAATTCACCCCTCCACTTT.

The genes are TRBV20-1 and TRBJ1-6; D is undetermined. CDR3 size: 14 residues. The ends were cut back, 3 bases at V and 5 bases at J, with 11 bases in the middle. Germline V gene sequence: CDR1 DFQATT, CDR2 SNEGSKA (reference sequence). In DNA form, the CDR3 reads TGCAGTGCTAGTGGGCACATCGATAATTCACCCCTCCACTTT. Translation gives CSASGHIDNSPLHF.

The V gene is TRBV7-9, the J gene TRBJ2-3; the D gene is possibly TRBD2 (5 bases). The V gene's germline CDR1 is SEHNR and CDR2 FQNEAQ (reference sequence). V lost 3 bases and J lost 4, with 11 bases in between. CDR3 length equals 14 residues. The CDR3 nucleotides read TGTGCCAGCAGCTTTAAGGGAGCGGCAGATACGCAGTATTTT. Translating gives CASSFKGAADTQYF.

The chain combines TRBV24-1 with TRBJ2-2; 7 nucleotides agree with TRBD1. The CDR3 is 16 residues long. The V and J ends lost 9 bases and 0 bases, in that order; junction bases with no gene match: 9. The V gene's germline CDR1 is KGHDR and CDR2 SFDVKD. The CDR3 spells CATGDNRGPNTGELFF. In DNA, the CDR3 is TGTGCCACCGGAGACAACAGGGGACCGAACACCGGGGAGCTGTTTTTT.

This clone was seen a handful of times. V is TRBV18 and J is TRBJ2-1, with 7 positions matching TRBD1. Germline V gene sequence: CDR1 KGHSH, CDR2 LQKENI. With V trimmed by 5 bases and J by 9 bases, 4 bases remained unmatched. The CDR3 is 12 amino acids. CDR3 DNA: TGTGCCAGCTCAGCACAGGGGCCTGAGCAGTTCTTC. Its translation is CASSAQGPEQFF.

The genes are TRBV27 and TRBJ1-2; no clear D gene. V lost 5 bases and J lost 0, with 7 bases in between. This CDR3 spans 13 amino acids. Germline lookup yields CDR1 MNHEY and CDR2 SMNVEV (reference sequence). The CDR3 sequence: CASSPRANYGYTF. The CDR3 DNA reads TGTGCCAGCAGTCCGAGGGCTAACTATGGCTACACCTTC.

This chain joins TRBV6-1 and TRBJ1-6; D is uncertain. The V gene lost 3 bases and the J gene lost 13 bases, with 7 bases spanning the gap. Germline V gives CDR1 MNHNS, CDR2 SASEGT. There are 11 residues in the CDR3. The CDR3 DNA reads as TGTGCCAGCAGTGATCGGGAGCCCCTCCACTTT. Translated: CASSDREPLHF.

The gene calls are TRBV9 and TRBJ2-1; D may be TRBD2 (6 bases). With 0 bases removed from V and 1 base from J, the gap between germline ends came to 17 bases. CDR1 and CDR2 from the germline V gene are SGDLS and YYNGEE. The CDR3 spans 18 residues. CDR3 protein: CASSVAIVGGVSYNEQFF. The CDR3, as DNA: TGTGCCAGCAGCGTAGCAATCGTCGGCGGGGTTTCCTACAATGAGCAGTTCTTC. The variable domain in full, completed from reference TRBV9 and TRBJ2-1, reads DSGVTQTPKHLITATGQRVTLRCSPRSGDLSVYWYQQSLDQGLQFLIQYYNGEERAKGNILERFSAQQFPDLHSELNLSSLELGDSALYFCASSVAIVGGVSYNEQFFGPGTRLTVL.

This clone was seen only once. The rearrangement uses TRBV10-1 and TRBJ1-6; TRBD1 matches 8 bases. The CDR3 totals 15 residues. CDR1 and CDR2 from the germline V gene are WNHNN and SYGVQD (reference sequence). Trimming cost V 6 bases and J 8 bases; bases outside gene matches: 9. CDR3 nucleotide sequence: TGCGCCAGCAGCGCCAGGGGGCGGCGAGATTCACCCCTCCACTTT. Encoded protein: CASSARGRRDSPLHF.

V is TRBV7-2 and J is TRBJ1-1, with 12 bases fitting TRBD1. The CDR3 runs 14 residues. The germline V gene has CDR1 SGHTA and CDR2 FQGNSA. Trimming took 8 bases from V and 5 from J; bases not matched to a gene: 6. The CDR3 nucleotides read TGTGCCAGCGGCTGGGACAGGGGGCGGACTGAAGCTTTCTTT. As protein: CASGWDRGRTEAFF.

The chain uses TRBV6-5 and TRBJ1-5, with D possibly being TRBD1 (5 bases). There are 15 residues in the CDR3. The V end lost 6 bases, the J end lost 0 bases, and 12 bases lay between the germline ends. Germline CDR1 MNHEY, CDR2 SVGAGI. The CDR3 here is CASSRDSNSNQPQHF. For the CDR3, the DNA is TGTGCCAGCAGCCGAGACAGTAATAGCAATCAGCCCCAGCATTTT.

The gene calls are TRBV25-1 and TRBJ2-7; 13 nucleotides line up with TRBD2. Germline CDR1 MGHDK, CDR2 SYGVNS. J was trimmed by 8 bases and V by 0 bases; bases with no gene match: 10. The CDR3 consists of 17 residues. CDR3 protein: CASSEYIQGLAGSKQYF. In DNA, the CDR3 is TGTGCCAGCAGTGAATATATTCAGGGACTAGCGGGATCAAAGCAGTACTTC.

The rearrangement joins TRBV7-2 to TRBJ1-3, with TRBD1 matching over 7 bases. The germline gives CDR1 SGHTA, CDR2 FQGNSA. This CDR3 is built from 17 residues. V shed 1 base and J 0 bases; nucleotides not matched to a gene: 6. This chain's CDR3 is CASSLGPGQNSGNTIYF. The CDR3 nucleotides are TGTGCCAGCAGCTTAGGCCCGGGACAGAACTCTGGAAACACCATATATTTT.

The chain carries TRBV24-1 and TRBJ2-1, with 9 bases aligning to TRBD1. Germline V CDR1 and CDR2: KGHDR, SFDVKD. Losses at the gene ends were 10 bases for V and 6 bases for J; bases not matched to a gene: 6. The CDR3 has 13 amino acids. The CDR3 loop reads CATSTGGVNEQFF. The CDR3 DNA follows: TGTGCCACATCGACAGGGGGTGTCAATGAGCAGTTCTTC.

This clone was seen only a few times. V and J are TRBV5-5 and TRBJ2-3; D might be TRBD1 (6 bases). The CDR3 length is 15 residues. V was pared by 5 bases and J by 6 bases, with 19 bases between. Looked up from germline, CDR1 is SGHKS and CDR2 is YYEKEE (reference sequence). CDR3 nucleotides: TGTGCCAGCAGACCACAGGGCAAACAAGGGGATACGCAGTATTTT. Translated: CASRPQGKQGDTQYF.